One sample yielded the 3 T cell receptor beta chains listed below, sequenced in a study of CD8 T cells in Susac syndrome. Reverse transcription of roughly 0.5 to 1 ug RNA was carried out with random hexamers. TCRdb re-derived calls from the immunoSEQ multiplex PCR reads in MiXCR, one entry per CDR3 protein. Among some 400,000 distinct CDR3 sequences listed, more than 80% were seen once. The sequenced sample was CD8+ T cells from PBMCs. The origin of the receptors is a human donor with multiple sclerosis.

This chain joins TRBV5-1 and TRBJ1-2; D gene unclear. With 3 bases removed from V and 10 bases from J, the gap between germline ends came to 19 bases. This CDR3 has 14 residues. Germline V gene data show CDR1 as SGHRS and CDR2 as YFSETQ. CDR3: CASSSEGTDEVYTF. The CDR3, as DNA: TGCGCCAGCAGCTCAGAGGGCACAGATGAAGTCTACACCTTC.

The rearrangement uses TRBV4-1 and TRBJ2-5, with TRBD2 as a possible D gene (7 bases). The V end was cut by 2 bases, the J end by 3 bases, with 16 bases between. Germline-derived CDR1 and CDR2 are MGHRA and YSYEKL. There are 16 residues in the CDR3. CDR3: CASSQPGASGEETQYF. In DNA form, the CDR3 reads TGCGCCAGCAGCCAACCGGGGGCTAGCGGAGAAGAGACCCAGTACTTC.

The V gene is TRBV10-3, the J gene TRBJ2-7; maybe TRBD2 (5 bases). In germline, CDR1 is ENHRY, CDR2 SYGVKD. Between the trimmed V and J ends, which lost 11 bases and 4 bases, there was a span of 21 bases. The CDR3 has 14 residues. This chain's CDR3 is CASTKSSGWYEQYF. As DNA, the CDR3 is TGTGCCTCGACTAAGAGCTCCGGGTGGTACGAGCAGTACTTC.